The rows below give T cell receptor beta chains drawn from one sample of a study of CD8+CD57+ T cells in acquired aplastic anemia. MiXCR, run by TCRdb on the reads, gives a single entry per CDR3 protein. The table has some 120,000 distinct CDR3 sequences, around 50% seen once. Sequencing was carried out using sorted CD4+, CD8+, or CD8+CD57+ T cells (not recorded which) from PBMCs. The receptors were sampled from a human donor in good health, serving as a control. CDR3s include the opening cysteine and the closing phenylalanine or tryptophan. D genes are given only for firm matches. The listing skips clone size in some rows; elsewhere it reads once, few, many or a size class.

size: few; J: TRBJ2-7; V: TRBV20-1; D: TRBD2; DNA: TGCAGTGCTAGACTAGCGGGTTACGAGCAGTACTTC; CDR3: CSARLAGYEQYF
size: -; J: TRBJ2-3; V: TRBV9; D: TRBD1; DNA: TGTGCCAGCAGCGTAGAGGGGGACAGGGTTTCAGATACGCAGTATTTT; CDR3: CASSVEGDRVSDTQYF
size: -; J: TRBJ2-5; V: TRBV7-2; D: -; DNA: TGTGCCAGCAGCTTTGGCGGGGAGGAGATCCAGTACTTC; CDR3: CASSFGGEEIQYF
size: many; J: TRBJ2-3; V: TRBV19; D: -; DNA: TGTGCCAGTAGTATGTCTAGAGGGGTGACAGATACGCAGTATTTT; CDR3: CASSMSRGVTDTQYF
size: many; J: TRBJ1-2; V: TRBV12-3/TRBV12-4; D: TRBD1; DNA: TGTGCCAGCAGTTTAGTGCAGGGGGCGAGGAACTATGGCTACACCTTC; CDR3: CASSLVQGARNYGYTF
size: -; J: TRBJ2-1; V: TRBV10-1; D: TRBD1; DNA: TGCACCAGCAGTGAAGGACAGGGGGTTAACAATGAGCAGTTCTTC; CDR3: CTSSEGQGVNNEQFF
size: few; J: TRBJ1-6; V: TRBV25-1; D: -; DNA: TGTGCCAGCGAGAGTTACAGGGCTGAGAATTCACCCCTCCACTTT; CDR3: CASESYRAENSPLHF
size: many; J: TRBJ1-4; V: TRBV14; D: -; DNA: TGTGCCAGCAGTCGAGCTCATAATGAAAAACTGTTTTTT; CDR3: CASSRAHNEKLFF
size: -; J: TRBJ2-7; V: TRBV2; D: TRBD2; DNA: TGTGCCAGCACCCTAGCGGGAGGGCAAGGGTACTTC; CDR3: CASTLAGGQGYF
size: -; J: TRBJ1-3; V: TRBV25-1; D: -; DNA: TGTGCCAGCAGTGAGGAAAGGACTGGAAACACCATATATTTT; CDR3: CASSEERTGNTIYF
size: -; J: TRBJ1-5; V: TRBV15; D: -; DNA: TGTGCCACCAGCAGAGATGGGCCTGATCAGCCCCAGCATTTT; CDR3: CATSRDGPDQPQHF
size: many; J: TRBJ2-7; V: TRBV5-1; D: -; DNA: TGCGCCAGCAGCTCCGTCTCTGGTGACTACGAGCAGTACTTC; CDR3: CASSSVSGDYEQYF
size: -; J: TRBJ2-1; V: TRBV2; D: -; DNA: TGTGCCAGCAGGATGACAGGTATCGAGCAGTTCTTC; CDR3: CASRMTGIEQFF
size: few; J: TRBJ2-7; V: TRBV19; D: -; DNA: TGTGCCAGTAGTATAGATCCGGGTTGGGAGCAGTACTTC; CDR3: CASSIDPGWEQYF
size: few; J: TRBJ2-3; V: TRBV12-3/TRBV12-4; D: TRBD2; DNA: TGTGCCAGCGCAAAGAAGGAGCGGGGGGTCCGGGGGGGCACAGATACGCAGTATTTT; CDR3: CASAKKERGVRGGTDTQYF
size: -; J: TRBJ1-1; V: TRBV29-1; D: -; DNA: TGCAGCGTCAGCAGGGAGTTCAACACTGAAGCTTTCTTT; CDR3: CSVSREFNTEAFF
size: few; J: TRBJ2-7; V: TRBV29-1; D: -; DNA: TGCAGCGTTGACGGCGCGGGAACATACGAGCAGTACTTC; CDR3: CSVDGAGTYEQYF
size: -; J: TRBJ2-7; V: TRBV12-3/TRBV12-4; D: TRBD1; DNA: TGTGCCAGCAGTTTAACCGGACAGGCGAGCCCCTACGAGCAGTACTTC; CDR3: CASSLTGQASPYEQYF
size: -; J: TRBJ2-7; V: TRBV20-1; D: TRBD2; DNA: TGCAGTTTCCATAGCGGGGGTGGGTACGAGCAGTACTTC; CDR3: CSFHSGGGYEQYF
size: -; J: TRBJ2-1; V: TRBV5-1; D: TRBD1; DNA: TGCGCCAGCAGCTTGGGACAGGGGGCACGGGAGCAGTTCTTC; CDR3: CASSLGQGAREQFF
size: -; J: TRBJ2-1; V: TRBV15; D: -; DNA: TGTGCCACCAGCAGAGATCGTGGGGCAGGCTCCTACAATGAGCAGTTCTTC; CDR3: CATSRDRGAGSYNEQFF
size: -; J: TRBJ1-3; V: TRBV15; D: -; DNA: TGTGCCACCAGCAAGGCGGGGCTGGGAAACACCATATATTTT; CDR3: CATSKAGLGNTIYF
size: many; J: TRBJ2-3; V: TRBV4-3; D: -; DNA: TGCGCCAGCAGCCAAGACCAAAGGGTGGGCACAGATACGCAGTATTTT; CDR3: CASSQDQRVGTDTQYF
size: few; J: TRBJ2-3; V: TRBV7-2; D: -; DNA: TGTGCCAGCAGCCCTCGGACCACAGATACGCAGTATTTT; CDR3: CASSPRTTDTQYF
size: -; J: TRBJ1-1; V: TRBV29-1; D: TRBD1; DNA: TGCAGCGTCCAAGGGGGACAGCGAGTACTCCTTATGAACACTGAAGCTTTCTTT; CDR3: CSVQGGQRVLLMNTEAFF
size: few; J: TRBJ2-5; V: TRBV7-7; D: TRBD2; DNA: TGTGCCAGCAGCTCAGGGACTAGCGGGGGGGTAGAAGAGACCCAGTACTTC; CDR3: CASSSGTSGGVEETQYF
size: few; J: TRBJ1-6; V: TRBV15; D: -; DNA: TGTGCCACCAGCAGAGAGGGGCCCACCCTCCACTTT; CDR3: CATSREGPTLHF
size: once; J: TRBJ1-1; V: TRBV19; D: -; DNA: TGCGCTACGTTAGCGGGGCTGAACACTGAAGCTTTCTTT; CDR3: CATLAGLNTEAFF
size: -; J: TRBJ2-3; V: TRBV20-1; D: TRBD2; DNA: TGCAGTGCTAGAGACAAGCGGGGGGGCCCAGATACGCAGTATTTT; CDR3: CSARDKRGGPDTQYF
size: many; J: TRBJ2-5; V: TRBV11-3; D: -; DNA: TGTGCCAGCAGCTTCCGTGGACTGGACCAAGAGACCCAGTACTTC; CDR3: CASSFRGLDQETQYF
size: -; J: TRBJ2-3; V: TRBV11-2; D: TRBD1; DNA: TGTGCCAGCAGCCTACAGGGGGTCGTTAGGGATACGCAGTATTTT; CDR3: CASSLQGVVRDTQYF
size: many; J: TRBJ2-7; V: TRBV20-1; D: TRBD2; DNA: TGCAGTGCCGGGACTAGCGGGGGGGCCATAGGTTACGAGCAGTACTTC; CDR3: CSAGTSGGAIGYEQYF
size: many; J: TRBJ1-2; V: TRBV10-3; D: -; DNA: TGTGCCATCAGTGAGTCGAATTCCTACAGGGTTGGCTATGGCTACACCTTC; CDR3: CAISESNSYRVGYGYTF
size: many; J: TRBJ1-6; V: TRBV18; D: -; DNA: TGTGCCAGCTCACCAGGGGGGATAGGTAATTCACCCCTCCACTTT; CDR3: CASSPGGIGNSPLHF
size: -; J: TRBJ2-1; V: TRBV10-3; D: TRBD2; DNA: TGTGCCATCAGTAAGCTAGCGGGAGGGCTAGGTGAGCAGTTCTTC; CDR3: CAISKLAGGLGEQFF
size: -; J: TRBJ1-2; V: TRBV19; D: -; DNA: TGTGCCAGTTCCTCTCTGCGGACCTATGGCTACACCTTC; CDR3: CASSSLRTYGYTF
size: few; J: TRBJ2-3; V: TRBV5-1; D: -; DNA: TGCGCCAGCAGCTTGGAGTTGTCTGGCGGGACTAGCACAGATACGCAGTATTTT; CDR3: CASSLELSGGTSTDTQYF
size: medium-sized; J: TRBJ2-5; V: TRBV24-1; D: TRBD1; DNA: TGTGCCACCAGCCGGGGACAGGAGGAGACCCAGTACTTC; CDR3: CATSRGQEETQYF
size: few; J: TRBJ2-6; V: TRBV24-1; D: -; DNA: TGTGCCACCAGTGCTGGGGCCAACGTCCTGACTTTC; CDR3: CATSAGANVLTF
size: many; J: TRBJ1-2; V: TRBV2; D: -; DNA: TGTGCCAGCAGTGAGATAGATACTAACTATGGCTACACCTTC; CDR3: CASSEIDTNYGYTF
size: -; J: TRBJ2-7; V: TRBV9; D: -; DNA: TGTGCCAGCAGCGCGGGCTACGAGCAGTACTTC; CDR3: CASSAGYEQYF
size: -; J: TRBJ2-7; V: TRBV5-1; D: TRBD2; DNA: TGCGCCAGCAGCAGGACTAGCGGCAACTACGAGCAGTACTTC; CDR3: CASSRTSGNYEQYF
size: -; J: TRBJ2-7; V: TRBV9; D: TRBD1; DNA: TGTGCCAGCAGCGTAGATGTCCAGGGGGCCTACGAGCAGTACTTC; CDR3: CASSVDVQGAYEQYF
size: -; J: TRBJ2-7; V: TRBV10-3; D: TRBD2; DNA: TGTGCCGGGGGGGCCTACGAGCAGTACTTC; CDR3: CAGGAYEQYF
size: -; J: TRBJ1-2; V: TRBV2; D: TRBD1; DNA: TGTGCCAGCAGTGTACGGACAGGGGGCGGCTACGCCTTC; CDR3: CASSVRTGGGYAF
size: many; J: TRBJ2-5; V: TRBV12-3/TRBV12-4; D: -; DNA: TGTGCCAGCAGTTTAGATGCAACTAGCCAAGAGACCCAGTACTTC; CDR3: CASSLDATSQETQYF
size: -; J: TRBJ2-7; V: TRBV4-2; D: -; DNA: TGTGCCAGCAGCCTACCCACTTTCCTACAGGGCCCCCACGAGCAGTACTTC; CDR3: CASSLPTFLQGPHEQYF
size: -; J: TRBJ1-4; V: TRBV29-1; D: -; DNA: TGCAGCGTCCGTTTGACAGCAACTAATGAAAAACTGTTTTTT; CDR3: CSVRLTATNEKLFF
size: -; J: TRBJ1-1; V: TRBV6-1; D: -; DNA: TGTGCCAGCAGCTTCCTTTTAGCAGGGAACACTGAAGCTTTCTTT; CDR3: CASSFLLAGNTEAFF
size: many; J: TRBJ2-1; V: TRBV19; D: TRBD1; DNA: TGTGCCAGTAGTATAGATTCCCCGGGACAGGGAGGTCATGAGCAGTTCTTC; CDR3: CASSIDSPGQGGHEQFF
size: few; J: TRBJ2-3; V: TRBV2; D: TRBD2; DNA: TGTGCCAGCAGGGTCAGCGGGGGGGCCGGGACGGATACGCAGTATTTT; CDR3: CASRVSGGAGTDTQYF